Sequencing of this TCR beta chain was carried out in a study of beta chain features in type 1 diabetes. Study-level findings and limits: Among patients with Type 1 diabetes, TCRB CDR3s were moderately but significantly shorter in every one of the four CD4+ subsets.

This CDR3 has 14 amino acids. Per the germline V gene, CDR1 is LGHNA and CDR2 is YSLEER. Expressed TCRB transcripts were sequenced after all isolated RNA was converted to cDNA. Profiling relied on immunoSEQ multiplex PCR, and the TCRdb table lists in-frame clones only, not all of them. Of approximately 120,000 clones listed, roughly 43% are singletons. Sorting based on CD45RO/CCR7/CD25/CD127/CD95/CD27 separated CD4+ naive, central memory, regulatory and stem cell-like memory cells. Purity of each sorted population was above 98%. This clone came up a few times. Its matching antigen is unknown. Relative to the germline gene, one junction end is altered; a read error may explain this.

The chain joins TRBV4-3 to TRBJ2-3, with D possibly TRBD2 on 5 matching bases. The sequence was collected from a woman between 18 and 30 years old in good health. The material sequenced was stem cell memory CD4+ T cells from blood. Here the CDR3 reads CASSHPTRGRGVSF. The CDR3, as DNA: TGCGCCAGCAGCCACCCGACGAGAGGGAGAGGCGTGAGTTTT.